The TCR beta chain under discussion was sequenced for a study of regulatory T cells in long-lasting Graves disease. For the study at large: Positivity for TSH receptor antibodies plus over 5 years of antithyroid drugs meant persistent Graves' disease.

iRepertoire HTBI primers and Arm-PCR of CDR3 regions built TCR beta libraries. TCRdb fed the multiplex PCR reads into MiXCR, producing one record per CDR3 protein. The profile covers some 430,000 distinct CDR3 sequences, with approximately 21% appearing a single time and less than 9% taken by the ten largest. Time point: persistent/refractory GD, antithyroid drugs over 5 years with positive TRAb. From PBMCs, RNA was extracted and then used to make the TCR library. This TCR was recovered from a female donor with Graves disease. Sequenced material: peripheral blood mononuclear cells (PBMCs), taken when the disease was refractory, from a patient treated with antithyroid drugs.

The CDR3: CASSFLGRSTDTQYF. The CDR3 coding sequence is TGTGCCAGCAGCTTCTTAGGGAGAAGCACAGATACGCAGTATTTT. The chain joins TRBV7-3 to TRBJ2-3, with a weak D call TRBD2 (5 bases). The CDR3 spans 15 residues. The V gene lost 3 bases and the J gene lost 0 bases, with 10 bases spanning the gap. In germline, CDR1 is SGHTA, CDR2 FQGTGA.